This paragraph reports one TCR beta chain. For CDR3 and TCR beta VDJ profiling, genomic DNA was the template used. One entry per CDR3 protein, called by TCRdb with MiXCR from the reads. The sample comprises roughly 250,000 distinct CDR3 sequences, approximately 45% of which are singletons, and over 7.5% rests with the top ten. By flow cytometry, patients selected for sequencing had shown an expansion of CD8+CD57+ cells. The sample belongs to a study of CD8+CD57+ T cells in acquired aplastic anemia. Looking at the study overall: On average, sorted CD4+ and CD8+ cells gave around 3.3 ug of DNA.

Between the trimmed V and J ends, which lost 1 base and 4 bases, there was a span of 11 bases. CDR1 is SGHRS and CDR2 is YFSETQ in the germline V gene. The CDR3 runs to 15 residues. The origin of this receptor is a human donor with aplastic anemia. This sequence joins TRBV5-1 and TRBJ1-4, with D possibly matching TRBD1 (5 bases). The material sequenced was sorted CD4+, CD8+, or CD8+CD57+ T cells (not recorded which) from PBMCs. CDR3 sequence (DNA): TGCGCCAGCAGCTTGTTGGGGCCCGGTAATGAAAAACTGTTTTTT. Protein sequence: CASSLLGPGNEKLFF.